The present entry profiles one T cell receptor beta chain with its context. The antigen this receptor binds is unknown. Base quality data are lacking; no much larger clone is found one base away. The data were obtained in a study of blood T cell repertoires in COVID-19 (dated by TCRdb to the early 2020s). As for the study more broadly: Samples covering the acute and convalescent phases of COVID-19 were provided by collaborators in the United States, Italy and Spain. The prospective study material was composed of cDNA or gDNA derived from T cells, B-cell-depleted T cells, or PBMCs. Subjects who had been exposed to COVID-19, were actively infected with it, or had recovered from it provided the deeply sampled blood TCRbeta repertoires that made up the dataset. The repertoires were made available in a free public database intended to serve as a resource for research on the immune response to SARS-CoV-2. The samples were drawn from two sources: the first 160 participants of the ongoing ImmuneRACE study, and 1,254 subjects contributed by 6 global collaborators. A de-identified subject ID, COVID-19 status, age in years and sex were almost always included in the sample metadata. Where available, HLA class I and class II types were taken from metadata supplied by the sample provider and were not determined by assay-based typing.

Each collaborating institution followed its own protocols to collect whole blood in K2EDTA tubes. For TCRbeta analysis, collaborators shipped samples in one of three forms: frozen whole blood, isolated PBMCs, or DNA extracted from either of those sample types. Measured from the cysteine to the phenylalanine, the CDR3 is 16 residues long. The read is trimmed to its CDR3 DNA, 48 bases read in frame from base 1. As encoded in the germline V gene, CDR1 is SGHVS while CDR2 is FNYEAQ. V is pruned by 4 bases and J by 4 bases, leaving 10 bases of the junction without a gene match. The immunoSEQ Assay, a bias-controlled multiplex PCR, was used to amplify TCRbeta CDR3 regions from genomic DNA. Per the original workflow: The number of nucleated cells in each sample was estimated from the amplification of reference gene primers within the assay. To quantify the absolute abundance of each unique TCRbeta CDR3 rearrangement, sequence reads were collapsed and filtered. Productive Simpson clonality was computed per sample as the square root of Simpson's diversity index over productive rearrangements. The table comes from immuneACCESS by way of TCRdb, which keeps in-frame sequences with V and J called. Part of the clones is missing from these tables; in studies checked, under half for an unresolved V gene and the rest for unknown reasons. D and trimming were read from the DNA, whereas the V and J calls and clone size are those reported in that table. For this sample the table gives about 130,000 clones, of which approximately 85% were detected only once. The ten top clones hold more than 20% of the sample.

Here is what the overall study found, with its caveats: Clinical and demographic metadata were provided uncurated, with the amount varying by source and participant.

This clonotype was obtained from a woman older than 75 with acute or convalescent COVID-19. The chain uses TRBV7-6 and TRBJ1-5; TRBD1 matches 7 bases in the middle. Specimen: peripheral blood. CDR3 loop: CASSSLPGQLNQPQHF. The DNA is as follows: TGTGCCAGCAGCTCTCTCCCGGGACAGCTAAATCAGCCCCAGCATTTT.